One and the same sample provided the 15 T cell receptor beta chains below, sequenced in a study of blood T cell repertoires in COVID-19. Assay: immunoSEQ multiplex PCR; the TCRdb copy retains only in-frame clones and omits some. The sample shows about 110,000 clones, about 88% of them seen only once. What was sequenced was peripheral blood. The source of these receptors is a woman in her 70s who had recovered from COVID-19.

The rearrangement joins TRBV6-5 to TRBJ1-5; D not resolved. The V end lost 7 bases, the J end lost 3 bases, and 10 bases lay between the germline ends. Germline CDR1 reads MNHEY; CDR2 reads SVGAGI. CDR3 length: 13 amino acids. In nucleotides, the CDR3 is TGTGCCAGCACGCGAGGTCACAATCAGCCCCAGCATTTT. Translation: CASTRGHNQPQHF.

The chain has TRBV4-3 and TRBJ2-3; 8 positions agree with TRBD1. The CDR3 spans 20 residues. Germline CDR1 is LGHNA and CDR2 is YSLEER. The J segment lost 3 bases and the V segment lost 0 bases, leaving 17 bases of the junction unmatched. This CDR3 reads CASSQDPQITTGVFTDTQYF. CDR3 bases: TGCGCCAGCAGCCAAGATCCCCAGATTACGACAGGGGTGTTTACAGATACGCAGTATTTT.

The sample holds one count of this clone. The chain recombines TRBV27 with TRBJ2-3; perhaps TRBD1 as D (5 bases). CDR3 size: 13 residues. Germline-derived CDR1 and CDR2 are MNHEY and SMNVEV (reference sequence). V dropped 7 bases and J dropped 7 bases, with 15 bases sitting between them. The CDR3 nucleotides are TGTGCCAGCACCTTGGGGCCCCTAAATACGCAGTATTTT. Protein: CASTLGPLNTQYF.

The chain couples TRBV19 to TRBJ1-6; D perhaps matches TRBD1 (5 bases). V was shortened by 4 bases and J by 4 bases, with 8 bases between the two germline ends. Germline assignment: CDR1 LNHDA and CDR2 SQIVND (reference sequence). The CDR3 runs 14 residues. CDR3 sequence reads: CASSTGTYNSPLHF. The DNA of the CDR3 is TGTGCCAGTAGTACCGGGACTTATAATTCACCCCTCCACTTT.

The chain combines TRBV14 with TRBJ2-1; possibly TRBD2 for D (6 bases). Germline-derived CDR1 and CDR2 are SGHDN and FVKESK. Trimming cost V 0 bases and J 0 bases, with 15 bases left between them. The CDR3 spans 18 residues. CDR3 loop: CASSQDSGSGLSYNEQFF. CDR3 bases: TGTGCCAGCAGCCAAGACAGCGGTAGCGGCCTCTCCTACAATGAGCAGTTCTTC. The whole variable domain, filled in from reference TRBV14 and TRBJ2-1, reads EAGVTQFPSHSVIEKGQTVTLRCDPISGHDNLYWYRRVMGKEIKFLLHFVKESKQDESGMPNNRFLAERTGGTYSTLKVQPAELEDSGVYFCASSQDSGSGLSYNEQFFGPGTRLTVL.

The rearrangement links TRBV2 to TRBJ2-1, with 8 nucleotides matching TRBD1. CDR1 and CDR2 (germline): SNHLY, FYNNEI. The CDR3 has 13 residues. The V and J ends lost 11 bases and 4 bases, in that order; junction bases with no gene match: 7. CDR3 coding DNA: TGTGCCTGCGTCCGGGACAGGTACAATGAGCAGTTCTTC. Its protein product is CACVRDRYNEQFF.

This chain joins TRBV5-4 and TRBJ2-1, with D possibly TRBD2 on 5 matching bases. The V end was cut by 3 bases, the J end by 10 bases, with 8 bases between. Germline V gene lookup returns CDR1 SGHNT and CDR2 YYREEE (reference sequence). The CDR3 spans 11 residues. CDR3 sequence reads: CASSSSGEQFF. The CDR3 DNA sequence: TGTGCCAGCAGCTCTTCGGGGGAGCAGTTCTTC.

This clone has just one count. The V gene is TRBV4-2, the J gene TRBJ2-3; TRBD2 aligns across 11 bases. The V gene end was trimmed by 0 bases and the J gene end by 0 bases; junction bases not matched to a gene: 14. Germline V gives CDR1 LGHNA, CDR2 YNFKEQ. The CDR3 has 21 amino acids. DNA of the CDR3: TGTGCCAGCAGCCAAGACCCATACCTTGGACTAGCGGGTGGGAGCACAGATACGCAGTATTTT. Protein product: CASSQDPYLGLAGGSTDTQYF.

This chain connects TRBV7-9 to TRBJ1-3; the match to TRBD1 covers 7 bases. The V and J ends lost 0 bases and 4 bases, in that order; junction bases with no gene match: 6. Germline V gene data show CDR1 as SEHNR and CDR2 as FQNEAQ (reference sequence). The CDR3 runs 16 residues. As DNA, the CDR3 is TGTGCCAGCAGCTTAGCTCCGGGAGGGGGCGGAAACACCATATATTTT. This sequence encodes CASSLAPGGGGNTIYF.

The V gene is TRBV5-1, the J gene TRBJ2-3; 13 nucleotides agree with TRBD2. Germline trimming cut 4 bases from V and 5 bases from J; bases unmatched to any gene: 7. Germline V gene data show CDR1 as SGHRS and CDR2 as YFSETQ. The CDR3 totals 16 residues. CDR3 coding DNA: TGCGCCAGCAGCCCCGGACTAGCGGGAGACATAGATACGCAGTATTTT. It encodes CASSPGLAGDIDTQYF.

J is TRBJ2-5 and V is TRBV9, with 8 bases identical to TRBD2. Germline CDR1 and CDR2: SGDLS and YYNGEE. The CDR3 covers 16 residues. The trim removed 2 bases at V and 5 bases at J, leaving 11 bases unmatched. CDR3 nucleotide sequence: TGTGCCAGCAGCGTCCCCCCGGGGGGGCCCATGGAGACCCAGTACTTC. Protein: CASSVPPGGPMETQYF. Filled out from reference TRBV9 and TRBJ2-5, the complete variable domain reads DSGVTQTPKHLITATGQRVTLRCSPRSGDLSVYWYQQSLDQGLQFLIQYYNGEERAKGNILERFSAQQFPDLHSELNLSSLELGDSALYFCASSVPPGGPMETQYFGPGTRLLVL.

V usage is TRBV7-8 and J usage is TRBJ1-2; perhaps TRBD1 as D (5 bases). This CDR3 has 16 residues. Germline assignment: CDR1 SGHVS and CDR2 FQNEAQ. V was trimmed by 4 bases and J by 0 bases, leaving 15 bases between them. CDR3 nucleotide sequence: TGTGCCAGCAGCTGGCTCGACAGTTATACTAACTATGGCTACACCTTC. Its protein product is CASSWLDSYTNYGYTF.

This clone was detected once. The chain is built from TRBV30 and TRBJ1-3, with D perhaps matching TRBD1 (6 bases). V lost 3 bases, J lost 7 bases, and 10 bases lay in between. The germline gives CDR1 GTSNPN, CDR2 SVGIG (reference sequence). This CDR3 spans 12 amino acids. The CDR3, as DNA: TGTGCCTGGAGGAGGGGGTTGAACACCATATATTTT. It yields the protein CAWRRGLNTIYF.

The V call is TRBV28, the J call TRBJ2-7; 9 bases fit TRBD1. V was pared by 3 bases and J by 4 bases, with 7 bases of the junction left unmatched. The CDR3 spans 15 residues. Germline V gene sequence: CDR1 MDHEN, CDR2 SYDVKM. CDR3 sequence (DNA): TGTGCCAGCAGTTTGGGAGGGACAGGGCTGTACGAGCAGTACTTC. It codes for CASSLGGTGLYEQYF.

The CDR3 loop is CASRRPGTGNYGYTF. CDR3 nucleotide sequence: TGTGCCAGTAGACGTCCCGGGACAGGGAACTATGGCTACACCTTC. This chain uses TRBV19 with TRBJ1-2, with 9 bases that match TRBD1. The germline V gene encodes CDR1 LNHDA and CDR2 SQIVND (reference sequence). This CDR3 is built from 15 residues. With 6 bases clipped from V and 2 bases from J, the junction kept 7 bases outside the gene matches.